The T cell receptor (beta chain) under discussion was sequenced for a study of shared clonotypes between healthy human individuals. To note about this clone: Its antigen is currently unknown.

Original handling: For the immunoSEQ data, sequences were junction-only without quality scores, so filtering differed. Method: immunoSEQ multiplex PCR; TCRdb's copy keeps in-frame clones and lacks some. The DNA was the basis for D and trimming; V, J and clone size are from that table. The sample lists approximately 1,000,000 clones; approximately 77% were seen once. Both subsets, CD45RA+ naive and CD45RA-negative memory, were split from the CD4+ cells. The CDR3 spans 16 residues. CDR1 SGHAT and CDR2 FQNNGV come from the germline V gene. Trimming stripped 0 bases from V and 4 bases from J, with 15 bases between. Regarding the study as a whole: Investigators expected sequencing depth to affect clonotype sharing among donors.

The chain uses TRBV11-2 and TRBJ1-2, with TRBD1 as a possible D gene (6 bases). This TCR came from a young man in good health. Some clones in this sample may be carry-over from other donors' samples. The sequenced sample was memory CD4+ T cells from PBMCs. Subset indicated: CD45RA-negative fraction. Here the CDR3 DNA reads TGTGCCAGCAGCTTAGAAGGGGGGCGCTTTGGCTATGGCTACACCTTC. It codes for CASSLEGGRFGYGYTF.